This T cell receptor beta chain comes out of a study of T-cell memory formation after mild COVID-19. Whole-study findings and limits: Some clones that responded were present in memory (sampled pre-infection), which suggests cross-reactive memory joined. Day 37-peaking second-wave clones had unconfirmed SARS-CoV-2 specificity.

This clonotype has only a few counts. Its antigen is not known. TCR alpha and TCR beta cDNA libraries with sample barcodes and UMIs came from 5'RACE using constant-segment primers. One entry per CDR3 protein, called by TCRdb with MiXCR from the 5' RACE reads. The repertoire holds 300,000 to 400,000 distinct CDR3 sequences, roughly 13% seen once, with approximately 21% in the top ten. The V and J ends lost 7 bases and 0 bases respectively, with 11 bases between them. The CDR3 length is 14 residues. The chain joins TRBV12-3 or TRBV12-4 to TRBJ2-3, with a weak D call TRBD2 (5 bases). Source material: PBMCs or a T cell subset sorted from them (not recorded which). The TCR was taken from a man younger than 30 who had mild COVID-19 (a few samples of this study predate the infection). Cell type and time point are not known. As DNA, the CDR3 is TGTGCCAGCAAAGAGGGATTAAGCACAGATACGCAGTATTTT. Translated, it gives CASKEGLSTDTQYF.